This T cell receptor beta chain was captured in a study of beta chain features in type 1 diabetes. About the study: Healthy donors resembled patients in age, gender and cell yields.

Cell sorting via CD45RO/CCR7/CD25/CD127/CD95/CD27 was performed to obtain CD4+ naive, central memory, regulatory and stem cell-like memory cells. Per germline, CDR1 SGHTA and CDR2 FQGNSA. The CDR3 spans 16 residues. Trimming pared 3 bases from V and 2 bases from J, leaving 17 bases between. Reverse transcribing all isolated RNA meant expressed TCRB transcripts were sequenced. Assay: immunoSEQ multiplex PCR; the TCRdb copy retains only in-frame clones and omits some. Here the sample spans 900,000 or so clones, about a sixth being singletons. In regard to this clone: Its antigen remains unknown.

Study-level points and caveats: There was a moderate but significant shortening of TCRB CDR3s in all four CD4+ subsets of Type 1 diabetes patients. Cells with high TCR expression could be over-represented by cDNA sequencing.

The sample was naive CD4+ T cells from blood. This chain joins TRBV7-2 and TRBJ2-7; weak D call: TRBD2 (5 bases). The TCR originated in a woman aged 18 to 35 in good health. The CDR3 sequence: CASSFAAGRGTYEQYF. The CDR3 DNA follows: TGTGCCAGCAGCTTCGCGGCAGGACGGGGTACCTACGAGCAGTACTTC.